This paragraph reports one T cell receptor (beta chain). This CDR3 has 13 residues. Germline V gives CDR1 SGHTA, CDR2 FQGNSA. V lost 5 bases and J lost 4; bases outside the gene matches: 2. This sample is drawn from a study of blood T cell repertoires in COVID-19. Background on the study: The study drew acute and convalescent COVID-19 samples from the United States, Italy and Spain. T cells, B-cell-depleted T cells, or PBMCs provided the cDNA or gDNA that served as material.

In the original processing: How many nucleated cells were present was estimated from reference gene primer amplification. Data came from immunoSEQ multiplex PCR; TCRdb stores just in-frame clones and leaves some out. The V and J calls and clone size are taken from that table; D and trimming were inferred from the DNA. The sample comprises fewer than 200,000 clones, roughly 85% of which are singletons, and 8.2% rests with the top ten. The clonotype was recovered from a woman aged 55-69 years with acute or convalescent COVID-19. The J gene is TRBJ2-7, the V gene TRBV7-2; 10 nucleotides align to TRBD2. Sequenced sample: peripheral blood. In DNA form, the CDR3 reads TGTGCCAGCAGCAAGACTAGCGGGTACGAGCAGTACGTC. Protein: CASSKTSGYEQYV.